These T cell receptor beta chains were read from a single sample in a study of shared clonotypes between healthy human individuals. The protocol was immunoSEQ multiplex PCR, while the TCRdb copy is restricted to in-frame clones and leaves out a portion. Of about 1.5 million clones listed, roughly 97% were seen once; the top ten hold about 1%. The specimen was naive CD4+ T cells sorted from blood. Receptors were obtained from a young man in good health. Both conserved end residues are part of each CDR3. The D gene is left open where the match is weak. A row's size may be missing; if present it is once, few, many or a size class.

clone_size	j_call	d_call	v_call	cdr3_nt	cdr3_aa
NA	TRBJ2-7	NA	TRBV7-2	TGTGCCAGCAGCTTAGTGGGGTCCGGGAGAGCTCCCCAGTACTTC	CASSLVGSGRAPQYF
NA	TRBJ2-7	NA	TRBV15	TGTGCCACCAGCAGAGAGGGCGGATTTTACGAGCAGTACTTC	CATSREGGFYEQYF
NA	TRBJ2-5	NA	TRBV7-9	TGTGCCAGCAGCTTGGGCAGGACCAGTCAAGAGACCCAGTACTTC	CASSLGRTSQETQYF
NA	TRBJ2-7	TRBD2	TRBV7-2	TGTGCCAGCACCCCTAGCGGGAGTGGGGCTTACGAGCAGTACTTC	CASTPSGSGAYEQYF
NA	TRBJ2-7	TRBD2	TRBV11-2	TGTGCCAGCAGCTTAGGCCCAGCGGGAGAACGCTACGAGCAGTACTTC	CASSLGPAGERYEQYF
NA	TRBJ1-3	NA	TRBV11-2	TGTGCCAGCAGCCGAAGTCCAGTTGGAAACACCATATATTTT	CASSRSPVGNTIYF
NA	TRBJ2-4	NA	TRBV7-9	TGTGCCAGCAGCTTAGGGACACTCCTAGCCAAAAACATTCAGTACTTC	CASSLGTLLAKNIQYF
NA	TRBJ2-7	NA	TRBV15	TGTGCCACCAGCAGAGATCGGGGGGCGGTGTACGAGCAGTACTTC	CATSRDRGAVYEQYF
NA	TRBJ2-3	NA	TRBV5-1	TGCGCCAGCAGCTTGGGGTCTAGCACAGATACGCAGTATTTT	CASSLGSSTDTQYF
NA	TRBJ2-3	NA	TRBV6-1	TGTGCCAGCAGTGGACTAAGAAACCACGGTTCAGATACGCAGTATTTT	CASSGLRNHGSDTQYF
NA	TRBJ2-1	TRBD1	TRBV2	TGTGCCAGCAGCGGCGACAGGGACGGGGTGGATGAGCAGTTCTTC	CASSGDRDGVDEQFF
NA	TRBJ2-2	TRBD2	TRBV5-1	TGCGCCAGCAGCTTGCCAGGAAGCGGGAGGATTAACACCGGGGAGCTGTTTTTT	CASSLPGSGRINTGELFF
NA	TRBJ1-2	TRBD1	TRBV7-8	TGTGCCAGCAGCCCGGGGACAGGGATTAACTATGGCTACACCTTC	CASSPGTGINYGYTF
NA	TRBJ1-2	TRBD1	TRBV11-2	TGTGCCAGCAGCCGACAGGGAGAATATGGCTACACCTTC	CASSRQGEYGYTF
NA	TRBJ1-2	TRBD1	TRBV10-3	TGTGCCCTAAAGACAGGGGACTATGGCTACACCTTC	CALKTGDYGYTF
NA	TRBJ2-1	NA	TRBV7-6	TGTGCCAGCAGCTTAGGTTACTACAATGAGCAGTTCTTC	CASSLGYYNEQFF
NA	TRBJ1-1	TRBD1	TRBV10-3	TGTGCCATCGGTAACCTGGGACAGAAGGGAACTGAAGCTTTCTTT	CAIGNLGQKGTEAFF
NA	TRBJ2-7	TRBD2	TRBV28	TGTGCCAGCAGTTTAAGTATCTTAGTTACTAGCGGGGTCCACGAGCAGTACTTC	CASSLSILVTSGVHEQYF
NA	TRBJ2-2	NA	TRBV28	TGTGCCAGCTCGGGACTCACGAACACCGGGGAGCTGTTTTTT	CASSGLTNTGELFF
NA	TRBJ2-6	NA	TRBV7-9	TGTGCCAGCAGCTCCGCTGGCGGGACTTTGTCTGGGGCCAACGTCCTGACTTTC	CASSSAGGTLSGANVLTF
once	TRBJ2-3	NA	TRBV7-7	TGTGCTAGCAGAAATATCTCTCGGCGGACTAGCACAGATACGCAGTATTTT	CASRNISRRTSTDTQYF
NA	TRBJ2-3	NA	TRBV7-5	TGTGTCAGAAGCTTAGGGAGGACTAGCGGGAGAACAGATACGCAGTATTTT	CVRSLGRTSGRTDTQYF
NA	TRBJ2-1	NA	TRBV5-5	TGTGCCAGCCTCCCGGACTATGATCACAATGAGCAGTTCTTC	CASLPDYDHNEQFF
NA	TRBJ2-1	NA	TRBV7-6	TGTGCCAGCAGCTTACAGGGCTCCTACAATGAGCAGTTCTTC	CASSLQGSYNEQFF
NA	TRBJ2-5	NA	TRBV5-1	TGCGCCAGCAGCTTTTATGGCAGCGGAGAGACCCAGTACTTC	CASSFYGSGETQYF
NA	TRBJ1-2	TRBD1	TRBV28	TGTGCCAGCAGTTACCCAGACAGGGGAGAGGATGGCTACACCTTC	CASSYPDRGEDGYTF
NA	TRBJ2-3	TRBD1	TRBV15	TGTGCCACCAGCAGAGATAAACAGACAGGGGAGCGGGATACGCAGTATTTT	CATSRDKQTGERDTQYF
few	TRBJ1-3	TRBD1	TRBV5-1	TGCGCCAGCAGCACCGGGACAGCCTCTGGAAACACCATATATTTT	CASSTGTASGNTIYF
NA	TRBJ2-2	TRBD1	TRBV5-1	TGCGCCAGCAGCCTAGGACAGGGTAACACCGGGGAGCTGTTTTTT	CASSLGQGNTGELFF
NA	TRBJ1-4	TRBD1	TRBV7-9	TGTGCCAGCACCACGATTCCCGGGACAGGTGGGGAAAAACTGTTTTTT	CASTTIPGTGGEKLFF
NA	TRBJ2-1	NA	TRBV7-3	TGTGCCAGCAGGCCGACGACTAGTACCAATGAGCAGTTCTTC	CASRPTTSTNEQFF
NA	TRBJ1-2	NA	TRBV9	TGTGCCAGCAGCCAATCCCGGGCCTACTATGGCTACACCTTC	CASSQSRAYYGYTF
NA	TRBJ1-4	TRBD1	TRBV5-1	TGCGCCAGCAGCTTGAGACAGGGTTTAGAACTGTTTTTT	CASSLRQGLELFF
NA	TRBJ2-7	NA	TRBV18	TGTGCCAGCTCACCCTTAGCGGAGTCCTACGAGCAGTACTTC	CASSPLAESYEQYF
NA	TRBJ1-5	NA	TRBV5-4	TGTGCCAGCAGCTCGGATCAGGGTCCCAATCAGCCCCAGCATTTT	CASSSDQGPNQPQHF
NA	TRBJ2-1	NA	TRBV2	TGTGCCAGCAGTGAAAAGTCCGCACCCTACAATGAGCAGTTCTTC	CASSEKSAPYNEQFF
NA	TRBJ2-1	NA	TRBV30	TGTGCCTGGAGCACGGGCTATTACAATGAGCAGTTCTTC	CAWSTGYYNEQFF
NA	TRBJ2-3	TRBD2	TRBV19	TGTGCCAGTAGCACATACACCCAGGGACTAGCGGTCACAGATACGCAGTATTTT	CASSTYTQGLAVTDTQYF
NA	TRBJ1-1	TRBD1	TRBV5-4	TGTGCCAGCAGCTTGAGGGACAGCGCTGAAGCTTTCTTT	CASSLRDSAEAFF
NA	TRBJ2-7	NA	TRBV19	TGTGCCAGTAGTGTAGAGGGGCGAAACTCCTACGAGCAGTACTTC	CASSVEGRNSYEQYF
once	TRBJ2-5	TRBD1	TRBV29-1	TGCAGCGCGCTTCAACGGGACAGATTTCAAGAGACCCAGTACTTC	CSALQRDRFQETQYF
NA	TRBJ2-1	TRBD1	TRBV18	TGTGCCAGCTCACTACAGGGGGTAGGGTATGAGCAGTTCTTC	CASSLQGVGYEQFF
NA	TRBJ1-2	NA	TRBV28	TGTGCCAGCAGTCCAGGCTATGGCTACACCTTC	CASSPGYGYTF
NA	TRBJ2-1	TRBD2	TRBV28	TGTGCCAGTAAAAGCGGGAGGGCCTACAATGAGCAGTTCTTC	CASKSGRAYNEQFF
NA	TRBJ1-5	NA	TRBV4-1	TGCGCCAGCAGCCAAGATTTGGCAGGGGAAGGATATCAGCCCCAGCATTTT	CASSQDLAGEGYQPQHF
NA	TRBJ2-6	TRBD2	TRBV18	TGTGCCAGCTCACCTATCGGGGGGGCAAGTGGGGCCAACGTCCTGACTTTC	CASSPIGGASGANVLTF
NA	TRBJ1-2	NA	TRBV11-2	TGTGCCAGCAGCTCCGTGCGGGGGATGGGGGGCTACACCTTC	CASSSVRGMGGYTF
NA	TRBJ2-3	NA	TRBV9	TGTGCCAGCAGCGCTTTCAGTAGCGACACAGATACGCAGTATTTT	CASSAFSSDTDTQYF
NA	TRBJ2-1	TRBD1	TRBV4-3	TGCGCCAGCTCCAGGGACAGCTCCTACAATGAGCAGTTCTTC	CASSRDSSYNEQFF
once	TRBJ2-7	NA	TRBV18	TGTGCCAGCTCACCACCGAGGACACCGTACGAGCAGTACTTC	CASSPPRTPYEQYF
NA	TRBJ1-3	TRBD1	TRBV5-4	TGTGCCAGCAGCTTGAGGGGGCCCGGAAACACCATATATTTT	CASSLRGPGNTIYF
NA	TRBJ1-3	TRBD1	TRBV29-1	TGCAGCGTTGCCGGGACAGGCACAACTGGAAACACCATATATTTT	CSVAGTGTTGNTIYF
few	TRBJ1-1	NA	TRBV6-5	TGTGCCATCAAGACAGGAGGCGGCATGAACACTGAAGCTTTCTTT	CAIKTGGGMNTEAFF
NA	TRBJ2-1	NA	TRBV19	TGTGCCAGTAGTATATTTCAGACCTCCTACAATGAGCAGTTCTTC	CASSIFQTSYNEQFF
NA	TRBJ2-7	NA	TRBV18	TGTGCCAGCTCACCAATAGGACATCCTACCTACGAGCAGTACTTC	CASSPIGHPTYEQYF
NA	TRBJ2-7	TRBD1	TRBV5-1	TGCGCCAGCAGCTTGGCCGGTGACAGGGTCAACGAGCAGTACTTC	CASSLAGDRVNEQYF
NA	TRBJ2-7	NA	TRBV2	TGTGCCAGCAGAGAGGACTTGCCCCTAAACGAGCAGTACTTC	CASREDLPLNEQYF
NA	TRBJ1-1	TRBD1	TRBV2	TGTGCCAGTACCAGGCGACAGGGGGCCGCTGAAGCTTTCTTT	CASTRRQGAAEAFF